This T cell receptor beta chain stems from a study of T cells in Graves' hyperthyroidism and ophthalmopathy. The CDR3 extends over 16 amino acids. CDR1 is DFQATT, CDR2 SNEGSKA, per germline (reference sequence). Trimming at V came to 3 bases and at J to 4 bases, leaving 6 bases not matched to a gene. The source material, RNA transcripts, was used to amplify TCR beta CDR3 regions. Initially, a first-round RT-PCR of the TCR CDR3 employed the HTBI primer set. Each CDR3 protein is one row after TCRdb ran MiXCR on the multiplex PCR reads. This table has a few hundred thousand distinct CDR3 sequences, roughly 14% appearing once.

The sample was blood. The source is a woman aged 25 to 45 with Graves' hyperthyroidism. V is TRBV20-1 and J is TRBJ2-3; 14 bases agree with TRBD2. For the CDR3, the DNA is TGCAGTGCTAGGGGACTAGCGGGAGTGGGAGCAGATACGCAGTATTTT. Its translation is CSARGLAGVGADTQYF.